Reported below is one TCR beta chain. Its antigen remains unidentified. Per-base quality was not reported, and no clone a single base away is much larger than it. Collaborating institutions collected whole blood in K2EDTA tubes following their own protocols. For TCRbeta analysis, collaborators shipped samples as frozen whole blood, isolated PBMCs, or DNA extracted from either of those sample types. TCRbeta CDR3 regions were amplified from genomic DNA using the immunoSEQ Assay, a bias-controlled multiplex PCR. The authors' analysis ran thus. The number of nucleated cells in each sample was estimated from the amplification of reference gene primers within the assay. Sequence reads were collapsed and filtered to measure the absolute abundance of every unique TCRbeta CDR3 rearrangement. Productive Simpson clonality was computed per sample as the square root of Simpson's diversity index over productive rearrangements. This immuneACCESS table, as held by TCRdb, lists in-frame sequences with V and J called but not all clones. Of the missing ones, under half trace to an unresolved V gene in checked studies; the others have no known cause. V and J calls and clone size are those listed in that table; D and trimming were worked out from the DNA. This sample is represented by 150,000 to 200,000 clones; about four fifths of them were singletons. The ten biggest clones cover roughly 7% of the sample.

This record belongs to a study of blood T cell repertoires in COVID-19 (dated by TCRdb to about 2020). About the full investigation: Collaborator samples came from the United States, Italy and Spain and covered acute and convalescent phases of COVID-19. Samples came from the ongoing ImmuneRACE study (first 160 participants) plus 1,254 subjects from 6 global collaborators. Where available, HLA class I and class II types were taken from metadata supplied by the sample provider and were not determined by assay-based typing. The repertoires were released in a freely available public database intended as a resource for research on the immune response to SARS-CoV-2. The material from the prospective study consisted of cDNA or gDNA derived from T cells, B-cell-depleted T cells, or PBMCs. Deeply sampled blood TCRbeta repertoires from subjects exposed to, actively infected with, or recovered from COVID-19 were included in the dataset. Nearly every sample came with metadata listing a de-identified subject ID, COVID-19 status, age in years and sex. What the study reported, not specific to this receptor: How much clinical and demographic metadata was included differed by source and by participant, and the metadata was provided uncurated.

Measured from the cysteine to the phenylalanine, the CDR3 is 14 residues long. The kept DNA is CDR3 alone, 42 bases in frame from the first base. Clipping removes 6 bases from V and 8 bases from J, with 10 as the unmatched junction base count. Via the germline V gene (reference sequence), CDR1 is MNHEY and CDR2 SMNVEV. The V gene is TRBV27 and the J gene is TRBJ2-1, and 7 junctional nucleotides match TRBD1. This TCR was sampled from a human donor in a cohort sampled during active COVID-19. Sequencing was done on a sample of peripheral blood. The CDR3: CASSSDRENDEQFF. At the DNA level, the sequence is TGTGCCAGCAGCTCAGACAGGGAGAACGATGAGCAGTTCTTC.